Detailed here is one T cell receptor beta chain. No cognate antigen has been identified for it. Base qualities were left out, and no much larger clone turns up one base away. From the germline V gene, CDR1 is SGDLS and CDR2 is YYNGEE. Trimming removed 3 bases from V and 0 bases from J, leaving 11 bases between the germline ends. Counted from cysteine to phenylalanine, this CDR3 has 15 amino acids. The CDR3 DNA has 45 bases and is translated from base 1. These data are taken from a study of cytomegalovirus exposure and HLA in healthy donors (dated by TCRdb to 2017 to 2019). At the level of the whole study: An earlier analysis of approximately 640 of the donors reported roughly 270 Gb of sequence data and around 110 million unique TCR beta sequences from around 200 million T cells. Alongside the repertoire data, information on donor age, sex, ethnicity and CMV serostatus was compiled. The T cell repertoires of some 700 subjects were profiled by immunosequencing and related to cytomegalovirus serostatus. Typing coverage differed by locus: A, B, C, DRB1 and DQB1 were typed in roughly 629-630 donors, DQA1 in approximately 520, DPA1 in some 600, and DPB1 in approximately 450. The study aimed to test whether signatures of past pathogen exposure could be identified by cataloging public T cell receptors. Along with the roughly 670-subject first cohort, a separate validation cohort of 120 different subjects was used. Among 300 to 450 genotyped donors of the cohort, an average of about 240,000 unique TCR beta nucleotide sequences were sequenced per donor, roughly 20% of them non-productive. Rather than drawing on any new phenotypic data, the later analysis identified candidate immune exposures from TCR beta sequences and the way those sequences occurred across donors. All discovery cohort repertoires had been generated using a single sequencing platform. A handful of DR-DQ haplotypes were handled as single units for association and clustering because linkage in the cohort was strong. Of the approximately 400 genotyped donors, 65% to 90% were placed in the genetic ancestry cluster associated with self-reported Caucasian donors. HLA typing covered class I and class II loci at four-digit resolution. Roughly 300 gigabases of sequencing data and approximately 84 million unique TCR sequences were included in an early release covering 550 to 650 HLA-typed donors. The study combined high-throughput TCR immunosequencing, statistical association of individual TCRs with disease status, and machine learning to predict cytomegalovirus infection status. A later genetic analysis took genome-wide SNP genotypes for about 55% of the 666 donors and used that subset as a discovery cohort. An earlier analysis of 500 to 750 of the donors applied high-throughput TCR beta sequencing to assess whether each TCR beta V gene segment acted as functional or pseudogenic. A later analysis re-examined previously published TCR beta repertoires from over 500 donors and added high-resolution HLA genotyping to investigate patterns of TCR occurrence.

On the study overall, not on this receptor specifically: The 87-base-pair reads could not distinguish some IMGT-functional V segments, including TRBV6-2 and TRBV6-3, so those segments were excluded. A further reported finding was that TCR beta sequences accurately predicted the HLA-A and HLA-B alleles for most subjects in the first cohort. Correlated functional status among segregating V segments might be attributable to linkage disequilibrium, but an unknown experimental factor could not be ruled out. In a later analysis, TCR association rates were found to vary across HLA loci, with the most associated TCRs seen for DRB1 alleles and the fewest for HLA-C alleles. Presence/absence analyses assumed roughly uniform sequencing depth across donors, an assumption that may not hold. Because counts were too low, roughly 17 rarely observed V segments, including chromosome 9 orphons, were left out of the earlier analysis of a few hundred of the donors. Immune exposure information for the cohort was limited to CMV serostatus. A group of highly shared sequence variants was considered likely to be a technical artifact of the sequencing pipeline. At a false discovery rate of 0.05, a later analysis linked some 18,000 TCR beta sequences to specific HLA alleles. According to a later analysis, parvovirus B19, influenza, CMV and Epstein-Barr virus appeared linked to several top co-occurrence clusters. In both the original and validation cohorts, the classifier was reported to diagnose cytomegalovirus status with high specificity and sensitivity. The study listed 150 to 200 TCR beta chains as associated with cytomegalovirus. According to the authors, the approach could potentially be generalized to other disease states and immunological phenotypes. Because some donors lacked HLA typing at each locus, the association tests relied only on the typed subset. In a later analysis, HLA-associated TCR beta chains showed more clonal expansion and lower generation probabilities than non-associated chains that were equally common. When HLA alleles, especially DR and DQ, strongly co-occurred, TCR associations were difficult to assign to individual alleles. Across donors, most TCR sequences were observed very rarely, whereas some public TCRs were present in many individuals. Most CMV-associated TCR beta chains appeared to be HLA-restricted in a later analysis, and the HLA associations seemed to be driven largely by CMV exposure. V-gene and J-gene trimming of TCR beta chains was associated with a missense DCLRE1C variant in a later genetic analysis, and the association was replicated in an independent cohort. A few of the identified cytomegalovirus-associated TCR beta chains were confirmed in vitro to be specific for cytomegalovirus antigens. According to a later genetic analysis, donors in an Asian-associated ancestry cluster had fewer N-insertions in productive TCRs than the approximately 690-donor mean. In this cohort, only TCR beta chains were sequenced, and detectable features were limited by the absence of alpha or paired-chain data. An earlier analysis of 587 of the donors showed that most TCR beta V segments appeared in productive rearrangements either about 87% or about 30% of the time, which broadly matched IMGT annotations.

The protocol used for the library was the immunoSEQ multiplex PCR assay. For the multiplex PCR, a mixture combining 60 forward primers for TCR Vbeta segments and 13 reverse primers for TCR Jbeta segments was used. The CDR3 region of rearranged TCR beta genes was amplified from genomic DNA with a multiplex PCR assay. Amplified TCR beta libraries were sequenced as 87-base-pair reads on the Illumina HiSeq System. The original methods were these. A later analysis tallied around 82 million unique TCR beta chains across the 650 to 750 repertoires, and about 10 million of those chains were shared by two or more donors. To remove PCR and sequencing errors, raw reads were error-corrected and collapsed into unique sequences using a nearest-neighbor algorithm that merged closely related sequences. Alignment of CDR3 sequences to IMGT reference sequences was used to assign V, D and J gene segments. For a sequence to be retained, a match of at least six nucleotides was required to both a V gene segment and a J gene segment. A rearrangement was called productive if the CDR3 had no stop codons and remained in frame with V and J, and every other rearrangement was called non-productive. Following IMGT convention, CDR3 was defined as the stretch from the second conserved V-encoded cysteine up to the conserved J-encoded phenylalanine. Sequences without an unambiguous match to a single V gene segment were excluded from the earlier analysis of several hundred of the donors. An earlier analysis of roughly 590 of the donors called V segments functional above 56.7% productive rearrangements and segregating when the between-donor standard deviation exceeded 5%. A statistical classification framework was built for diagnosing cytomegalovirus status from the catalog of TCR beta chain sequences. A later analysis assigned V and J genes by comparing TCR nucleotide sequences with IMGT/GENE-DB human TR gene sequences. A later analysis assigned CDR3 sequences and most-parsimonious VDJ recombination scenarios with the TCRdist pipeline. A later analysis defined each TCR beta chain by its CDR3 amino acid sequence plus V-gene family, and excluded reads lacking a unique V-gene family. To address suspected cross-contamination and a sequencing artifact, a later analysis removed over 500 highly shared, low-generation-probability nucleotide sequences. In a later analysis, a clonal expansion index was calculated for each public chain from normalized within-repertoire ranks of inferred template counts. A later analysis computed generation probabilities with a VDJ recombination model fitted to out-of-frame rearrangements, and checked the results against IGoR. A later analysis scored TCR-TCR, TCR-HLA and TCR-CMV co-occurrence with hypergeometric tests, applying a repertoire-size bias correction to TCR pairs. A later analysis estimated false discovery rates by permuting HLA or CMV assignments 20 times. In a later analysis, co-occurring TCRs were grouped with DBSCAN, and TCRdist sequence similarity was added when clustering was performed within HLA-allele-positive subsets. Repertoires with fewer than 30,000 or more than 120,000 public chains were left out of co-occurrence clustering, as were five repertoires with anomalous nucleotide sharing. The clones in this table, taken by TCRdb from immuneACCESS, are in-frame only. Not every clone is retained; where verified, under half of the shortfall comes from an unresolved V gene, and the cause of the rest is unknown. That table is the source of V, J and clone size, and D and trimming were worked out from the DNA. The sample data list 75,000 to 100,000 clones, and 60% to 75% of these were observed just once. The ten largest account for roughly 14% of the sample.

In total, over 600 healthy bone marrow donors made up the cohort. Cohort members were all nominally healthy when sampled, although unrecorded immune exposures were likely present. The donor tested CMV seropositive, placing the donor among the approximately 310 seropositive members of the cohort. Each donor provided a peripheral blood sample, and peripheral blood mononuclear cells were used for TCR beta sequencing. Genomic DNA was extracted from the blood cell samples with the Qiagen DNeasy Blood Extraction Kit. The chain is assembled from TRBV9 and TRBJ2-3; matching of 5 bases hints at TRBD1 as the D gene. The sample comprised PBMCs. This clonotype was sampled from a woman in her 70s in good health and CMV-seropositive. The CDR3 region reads CASSDGQPSTDTQYF. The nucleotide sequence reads TGTGCCAGCAGCGACGGACAACCGAGCACAGATACGCAGTATTTT.